Following are 27 T cell receptor beta chains from one sample sequenced in a study of cytomegalovirus exposure and HLA in healthy donors. A multiplex PCR was run with 60 Vbeta primers and 13 Jbeta primers. The data were produced by immunoSEQ multiplex PCR, yet TCRdb's version contains in-frame clones alone and is incomplete. The table includes some 190,000 clones, approximately 80% detected once. The sample consisted of PBMCs. These receptors were collected from a male donor in good health and CMV-seronegative.

The chain has TRBV6-6 and TRBJ2-7; D gene ambiguous. Looked up from germline, CDR1 is MNHNY and CDR2 is SVGAGI (reference sequence). V gave up 6 bases and J gave up 5 bases, with 14 bases separating them. The CDR3 is 13 residues long. The DNA of the CDR3 is TGTGCCAGCAGCCCCCCGCGCCCGCACGAGCAGTACTTC. It specifies CASSPPRPHEQYF.

The chain employs TRBV18 and TRBJ2-7; 9 positions agree with TRBD2. The CDR3 length is 14 residues. Looked up from germline, CDR1 is KGHSH and CDR2 is LQKENI. The J segment lost 6 bases and the V segment lost 2 bases, leaving 5 bases of the junction unmatched. The CDR3 DNA reads TGTGCCAGCTCACCAATGGGACTAGCTTCCGAGCAGTACTTC. The encoded protein is CASSPMGLASEQYF.

A word on this clone: Other DNA sequences of this sample code for an identical CDR3. The chain recombines TRBV5-1 with TRBJ1-1; 7 nucleotides agree with TRBD1. V gave up 0 bases and J gave up 1 base; unmatched junction bases: 0. CDR3 length: 14 amino acids. Per the germline V gene, CDR1 is SGHRS and CDR2 is YFSETQ. CDR3 coding DNA: TGCGCCAGCAGCTTGGCAGGGGGGAACACTGAAGCTTTCTTT. Its translation: CASSLAGGNTEAFF.

The chain employs TRBV7-2 and TRBJ1-3; 8 bases fit TRBD1. V shed 5 bases, J shed 1 base, and the junction held 10 bases outside the gene matches. The CDR3 loop spans 17 amino acids. Germline V gene sequence: CDR1 SGHTA, CDR2 FQGNSA. CDR3 sequence: CASSPQGAGMSGNTIYF. Written as DNA, the CDR3 is TGTGCCAGCAGCCCCCAGGGGGCGGGGATGTCTGGAAACACCATATATTTT.

This clone was seen only a few times. The rearrangement uses TRBV28 and TRBJ1-1, with D perhaps matching TRBD1 (5 bases). Trimming took off 2 bases at V and 2 bases at J, with 9 bases between the two ends. Germline values: CDR1 MDHEN, CDR2 SYDVKM. This CDR3 is built from 14 residues. This CDR3 is CASSLPGQNTEAFF. CDR3 bases: TGTGCCAGCAGTTTACCAGGACAAAACACTGAAGCTTTCTTT. The variable domain in full, completed from reference TRBV28 and TRBJ1-1, reads DVKVTQSSRYLVKRTGEKVFLECVQDMDHENMFWYRQDPGLGLRLIYFSYDVKMKEKGDIPEGYSVSREKKERFSLILESASTNQTSMYLCASSLPGQNTEAFFGQGTRLTVV.

The V and J genes are TRBV6-1 and TRBJ1-2, with 7 bases matching TRBD1. Per germline, CDR1 MNHNS and CDR2 SASEGT. The V gene end was trimmed by 5 bases and the J gene end by 12 bases; junction bases not matched to a gene: 15. This CDR3 comprises 14 residues. The CDR3 loop is CASSPPRQGYADTF. CDR3 sequence (DNA): TGTGCCAGCAGTCCGCCCAGACAGGGATACGCGGACACCTTC.

With respect to this clone: Mismatch with germline at one junction end may stem from a read error. J is TRBJ1-2 and V is TRBV5-6; TRBD1 matches 8 bases. CDR1 is SGHDT and CDR2 is YYEEEE in the germline V gene. CDR3 length: 16 amino acids. CDR3 sequence: CASSLAPTGVRYGYPF. The CDR3 DNA follows: TGTGCCAGCAGCTTGGCTCCGACAGGGGTTCGGTATGGCTACCCCTTC.

The rearrangement joins TRBV30 to TRBJ2-7, with a weak D call TRBD2 (6 bases). V was pared by 4 bases and J by 6 bases, with 13 bases between. Germline V gene data show CDR1 as GTSNPN and CDR2 as SVGIG (reference sequence). The CDR3 covers 12 residues. The CDR3 bases are TGTGCCTGGACCGTAGGCGGGGCCGAGCAGTACTTC. Its protein is CAWTVGGAEQYF. Looking up the rest from reference TRBV30 and TRBJ2-7 gives the full variable domain: SQTIHQWPATLVQPVGSPLSLECTVEGTSNPNLYWYRQAAGRGLQLLFYSVGIGQISSEVPQNLSASRPQDRQFILSSKKLLLSDSGFYLCAWTVGGAEQYFGPGTRLTVT.

The J gene is TRBJ2-1, the V gene TRBV9; tentatively, D is TRBD2 (5 bases). The V and J ends lost 4 bases and 3 bases respectively, with 11 bases between them. The CDR3 covers 14 residues. CDR1 and CDR2 (germline): SGDLS, YYNGEE. The CDR3 here is CASSRASHYNEQFF. The CDR3, as DNA: TGTGCCAGCAGCCGGGCTAGCCACTACAATGAGCAGTTCTTC.

This clone was counted between two and nine times. The chain combines TRBV6-6 with TRBJ2-7; 7 nucleotides match TRBD1. The CDR3 runs to 15 residues. Looked up from germline, CDR1 is MNHNY and CDR2 is SVGAGI (reference sequence). V was clipped by 5 bases and J by 6 bases; unmatched bases: 13. CDR3 in DNA: TGTGCCAGCAGTCGTCCGAGACAGGGATTAGGCGAGCAGTACTTC. This sequence encodes CASSRPRQGLGEQYF.

The rearrangement uses TRBV5-5 and TRBJ2-7, with D maybe TRBD1 (5 bases). From germline, CDR1 is SGHKS and CDR2 YYEKEE (reference sequence). The V end lost 3 bases, the J end lost 5 bases, and 12 bases lay between the germline ends. This CDR3 is built from 13 residues. The CDR3 protein is CASSSAGLDEQYF. The CDR3 DNA reads TGTGCCAGCAGCTCCGCAGGGTTGGACGAGCAGTACTTC.

The chain is built from TRBV29-1 and TRBJ2-6, with D unresolved. Germline V gene lookup returns CDR1 SQVTM and CDR2 ANQGSEA. The CDR3 consists of 13 residues. The V end was cut by 5 bases, the J end by 4 bases, with 9 bases between. In DNA, the CDR3 is TGCAGCGTTCAGGTAGGAGGGGCCAACGTCCTGACTTTC. Translating it yields CSVQVGGANVLTF.

The chain uses TRBV27 and TRBJ2-7; 7 bases match TRBD2. Germline trimming cut 5 bases from V and 3 bases from J; bases unmatched to any gene: 19. Germline-derived CDR1 and CDR2 are MNHEY and SMNVEV (reference sequence). The CDR3 is made up of 18 amino acids. The CDR3 spells CASSPRHPGRGGDYEQYF. DNA of the CDR3: TGTGCCAGCAGTCCACGTCATCCAGGGAGGGGAGGGGACTACGAGCAGTACTTC.

The chain recombines TRBV7-9 with TRBJ2-7, with D tentatively TRBD2 (6 bases). Germline V gene data show CDR1 as SEHNR and CDR2 as FQNEAQ (reference sequence). CDR3 length equals 14 residues. Between the trimmed V and J ends, which lost 0 bases and 6 bases, there was a span of 12 bases. For the CDR3, the DNA is TGTGCCAGCAGCTTAGCCTTCGGGGGTCGCGAGCAGTACTTC. Encoded protein: CASSLAFGGREQYF. Using reference TRBV7-9 and TRBJ2-7 for the parts outside the CDR3, the full variable domain is DTGVSQNPRHKITKRGQNVTFRCDPISEHNRLYWYRQTLGQGPEFLTYFQNEAQLEKSRLLSDRFSAERPKGSFSTLEIQRTEQGDSAMYLCASSLAFGGREQYFGPGTRLTVT.

This clone was observed a single time. V usage is TRBV29-1 and J usage is TRBJ2-5; 7 positions agree with TRBD2. This CDR3 has 13 residues. The germline V gene encodes CDR1 SQVTM and CDR2 ANQGSEA. The J segment lost 1 base and the V segment lost 4 bases, leaving 3 bases of the junction unmatched. Here the CDR3 DNA reads TGCAGCGTTGGGGAGGGAGGCCAAGAGACCCAGTACTTC. This translates into CSVGEGGQETQYF.

The gene calls are TRBV2 and TRBJ2-5; 11 bases match TRBD2. Germline CDR1 is SNHLY and CDR2 is FYNNEI. V trimming: 8 bases; J trimming: 11 bases; junction bases outside the gene matches: 16. The CDR3 extends over 15 amino acids. CDR3 protein: CASGPLLAGVGEQYF. CDR3 DNA sequence: TGTGCCAGCGGACCCCTACTAGCGGGAGTGGGTGAGCAGTACTTC.

The V and J genes are TRBV28 and TRBJ1-2; D not resolved. The CDR3 is 13 amino acids. V lost 5 bases and J lost 2, with 9 bases in between. CDR1 and CDR2 (germline): MDHEN, SYDVKM. As DNA, the CDR3 is TGTGCCAGCAGTGGCACACCCAACTATGGCTACACCTTC. Amino acids: CASSGTPNYGYTF.

The chain joins TRBV28 to TRBJ2-7; D is possibly TRBD1 (6 bases). This CDR3 is 12 amino acids long. V lost 5 bases and J lost 3, with 8 bases in between. Per germline, CDR1 MDHEN and CDR2 SYDVKM. CDR3 DNA: TGTGCCAGCAGTGACAGGATCTACGAGCAGTACTTC. Residues: CASSDRIYEQYF.

The V gene is TRBV7-9, the J gene TRBJ2-3; D unresolved. The germline CDR1 and CDR2 sequences are SEHNR and FQNEAQ (reference sequence). Trimming cost V 3 bases and J 2 bases, with 9 bases left between them. CDR3 size: 14 residues. The CDR3 nucleotides are TGTGCCAGCAGCTTTTATCTAGACACAGATACGCAGTATTTT. Translation: CASSFYLDTDTQYF.

The chain couples TRBV7-9 to TRBJ2-1, with a tentative D call TRBD2 (5 bases). The V end lost 5 bases, the J end lost 2 bases, and 16 bases lay between the germline ends. Germline-derived CDR1 and CDR2 are SEHNR and FQNEAQ (reference sequence). The CDR3 contains 16 residues. The CDR3 DNA follows: TGTGCCAGCAGCCCCATGCGAGGGCTAGCCTACAATGAGCAGTTCTTC. This translates into CASSPMRGLAYNEQFF.

This clone has only a few counts. V usage is TRBV6-6 and J usage is TRBJ1-3; no definite D call. Trimming left V 7 bases short and J 0 bases short, with 13 bases between. Germline V gene sequence: CDR1 MNHNY, CDR2 SVGAGI (reference sequence). This CDR3 has 15 residues. For the CDR3, the DNA is TGTGCCAGCACCCACGACGGGAGCTCTGGAAACACCATATATTTT. This translates into CASTHDGSSGNTIYF.

The chain employs TRBV5-6 and TRBJ2-1; weak D call: TRBD1 (5 bases). The germline V and J ends were trimmed by 2 bases and 4 bases, with 7 bases remaining between them. The V gene's germline CDR1 is SGHDT and CDR2 YYEEEE. The CDR3 consists of 13 residues. The CDR3, as DNA: TGTGCCAGCAGCTTTCGACAGTACAATGAGCAGTTCTTC. This sequence encodes CASSFRQYNEQFF.

This clone appeared a few times. This CDR3 is CAWSIGQGSYNEQFF. In DNA form, the CDR3 reads TGTGCCTGGAGTATCGGACAGGGTTCCTACAATGAGCAGTTCTTC. The chain employs TRBV30 and TRBJ2-1; 8 bases align to TRBD1. Trimming at V came to 2 bases and at J to 1 base, leaving 4 bases not matched to a gene. Germline CDR1 is GTSNPN and CDR2 is SVGIG (reference sequence). The CDR3 is 15 amino acids. Based on the CDR3 plus reference TRBV30 and TRBJ2-1, the full variable domain is SQTIHQWPATLVQPVGSPLSLECTVEGTSNPNLYWYRQAAGRGLQLLFYSVGIGQISSEVPQNLSASRPQDRQFILSSKKLLLSDSGFYLCAWSIGQGSYNEQFFGPGTRLTVL.

This clone appeared a single time. The chain employs TRBV9 and TRBJ2-1, with D perhaps TRBD2 (6 bases). The germline V and J ends were trimmed by 3 bases and 7 bases, with 14 bases remaining between them. Germline assignment: CDR1 SGDLS and CDR2 YYNGEE. CDR3 size: 14 residues. The CDR3 sequence is CASSAGGSGNEQFF. The CDR3 DNA sequence: TGTGCCAGCAGCGCCGGAGGGAGTGGTAATGAGCAGTTCTTC.

This clone was detected a few times. The rearrangement joins TRBV5-1 to TRBJ2-2; TRBD1 aligns across 7 bases. Germline CDR1 SGHRS, CDR2 YFSETQ. The V and J ends lost 4 bases and 3 bases, in that order; junction bases with no gene match: 6. The CDR3 is 15 amino acids. CDR3 bases: TGCGCCAGCAGCCCGACAGGGTGGGACACCGGGGAGCTGTTTTTT. It is translated as CASSPTGWDTGELFF.

The V call is TRBV25-1, the J call TRBJ1-2, with D possibly TRBD1 on 6 matching bases. The CDR3 contains 15 residues. Germline V gene lookup returns CDR1 MGHDK and CDR2 SYGVNS. Trimming removed 1 base from V and 4 bases from J, with 13 bases in between. The chain's CDR3 is CASSELTGLVYGYTF. Written as DNA, the CDR3 is TGTGCCAGCAGTGAATTGACAGGCTTAGTCTATGGCTACACCTTC.

The chain recombines TRBV4-3 with TRBJ2-7; 11 bases line up with TRBD1. Trimming cost V 3 bases and J 4 bases; bases outside gene matches: 8. Germline CDR1 and CDR2: LGHNA and YSLEER. The CDR3 spans 16 residues. The CDR3 nucleotides read TGCGCCAGCAGCCACACTAGGGGGACAGGGGGATACGAGCAGTACTTC. Its protein product is CASSHTRGTGGYEQYF.